Listed here are 18 T cell receptor beta chains from one sample, sequenced in a study of blood T cell repertoires in COVID-19. Data came from immunoSEQ multiplex PCR; TCRdb stores just in-frame clones and leaves some out. The sample records 150,000 to 190,000 clones, 76% being singletons. What was sequenced was peripheral blood. The receptors here all came from an elderly woman with acute or convalescent COVID-19.

This chain uses TRBV10-2 with TRBJ1-1, with 9 bases lining up with TRBD1. Germline V gene lookup returns CDR1 WSHSY and CDR2 SAAADI. This CDR3 comprises 13 residues. The V segment lost 6 bases and the J segment 11 bases; nucleotides outside the gene matches: 10. CDR3 amino acids: CASSLDRGEVAFF. The CDR3 nucleotides are TGCGCCAGCAGCCTGGACAGGGGAGAGGTGGCTTTCTTT.

This clone was counted once. The chain joins TRBV19 to TRBJ2-3, with TRBD2 identical over 10 bases. Germline loops: CDR1 LNHDA, CDR2 SQIVND (reference sequence). This CDR3 contains 16 residues. V trimming: 1 base; J trimming: 4 bases; junction bases outside the gene matches: 5. The CDR3 is CASSIAGTSVPDTQYF. CDR3 DNA sequence: TGTGCCAGTAGTATAGCCGGGACTAGCGTACCAGATACGCAGTATTTT.

The genes are TRBV15 and TRBJ2-7, with TRBD1 identical over 10 bases. The germline V gene has CDR1 LNHNV and CDR2 YYDKDF (reference sequence). V was clipped by 4 bases and J by 5 bases; unmatched bases: 8. This CDR3 is built from 15 residues. The CDR3 reads CATSKQDRGSHEQYF. Written as DNA, the CDR3 is TGTGCCACCAGCAAGCAGGACAGGGGGTCCCACGAGCAGTACTTC.

The genes are TRBV6-5 and TRBJ1-3, with TRBD1 identical over 9 bases. CDR1 is MNHEY, CDR2 SVGAGI, per germline. J was trimmed by 6 bases and V by 6 bases; bases with no gene match: 9. The CDR3 runs to 15 residues. The CDR3 sequence is CASSGPRDRANTIYF. The CDR3 DNA is TGTGCCAGCAGCGGCCCCCGGGACAGGGCAAACACCATATATTTT.

In DNA form, the CDR3 reads TGTGCCAGCAGACAAGGACAGACCCCTAGCACAGATACGCAGTATTTT. Amino acid sequence: CASRQGQTPSTDTQYF. The chain recombines TRBV28 with TRBJ2-3; D may be TRBD1 (6 bases). V lost 6 bases and J lost 0, with 16 bases in between. CDR3 length equals 16 residues. Germline loops: CDR1 MDHEN, CDR2 SYDVKM.

This chain joins TRBV5-1 and TRBJ1-5; D is ambiguous. The CDR3 totals 13 residues. Germline CDR1 SGHRS, CDR2 YFSETQ. Between the trimmed V and J ends, which lost 0 bases and 6 bases, there was a span of 7 bases. The CDR3 here is CASSLGESQPQHF. CDR3 nucleotides: TGCGCCAGCAGCTTGGGAGAGAGTCAGCCCCAGCATTTT.

This clone was counted only a few times. The chain links TRBV7-9 to TRBJ2-5, with D maybe TRBD1 (5 bases). V dropped 5 bases and J dropped 2 bases, with 12 bases sitting between them. Germline-derived CDR1 and CDR2 are SEHNR and FQNEAQ (reference sequence). The CDR3 is 14 amino acids. CDR3 amino acids: CASSVDTAQETQYF. DNA of the CDR3: TGTGCCAGCAGCGTGGACACCGCTCAAGAGACCCAGTACTTC.

The table lists this clone with a few counts. The V gene is TRBV24-1, the J gene TRBJ1-2; 9 nucleotides agree with TRBD1. Per the germline V gene, CDR1 is KGHDR and CDR2 is SFDVKD. J was trimmed by 4 bases and V by 7 bases; bases with no gene match: 3. The CDR3 loop spans 13 amino acids. CDR3: CATSQTGGYGYTF. The CDR3 nucleotides read TGTGCCACCAGCCAGACAGGGGGCTATGGCTACACCTTC.

The chain has TRBV11-2 and TRBJ2-2; no clear D. Germline CDR1 and CDR2: SGHAT and FQNNGV. The germline V and J ends were trimmed by 4 bases and 4 bases, with 16 bases remaining between them. The length of the CDR3 is 16 residues. The CDR3 DNA is TGTGCCAGCAGCTCCCCTCTAGGCAGACTCACCGGGGAGCTGTTTTTT. It encodes CASSSPLGRLTGELFF.

The chain links TRBV7-2 to TRBJ1-6; D gene ambiguous. Per the germline V gene, CDR1 is SGHTA and CDR2 is FQGNSA. V lost 5 bases and J 9 bases, leaving 14 bases between the germline ends. The CDR3 covers 14 residues. CDR3 sequence (DNA): TGTGCCAGCAGCAGCGACCCATCGGTTTCACCCCTCCACTTT. Translating gives CASSSDPSVSPLHF.

The rearrangement uses TRBV29-1 and TRBJ1-2; 11 bases map to TRBD1. The V gene end was trimmed by 4 bases and the J gene end by 7 bases; junction bases not matched to a gene: 11. The germline V gene has CDR1 SQVTM and CDR2 ANQGSEA. This CDR3 is 15 amino acids long. The CDR3 DNA reads as TGCAGCGTTGTTAGATTTGCCGGGACAGGGGGTGGCTACACCTTC. Amino acids: CSVVRFAGTGGGYTF.

CDR3 DNA sequence: TGTGCCAGCAGCCAGCCAGGGGATAGGCGACTCGAGCAGTACTTC. Translated: CASSQPGDRRLEQYF. This rearrangement joins TRBV6-6 to TRBJ2-7, with TRBD1 as a possible D gene (6 bases). Per the germline V gene, CDR1 is MNHNY and CDR2 is SVGAGI (reference sequence). This CDR3 has 15 amino acids. V was shortened by 6 bases and J by 6 bases, with 21 bases between the two germline ends.

In its sample, this clone was seen a few times. Compared with germline, one end of the junction differs, possibly owing to a read error. The V gene is TRBV9, the J gene TRBJ2-1; 7 nucleotides align to TRBD2. Germline lookup yields CDR1 SGDLS and CDR2 YYNGEE. This CDR3 comprises 14 residues. The DNA for the CDR3 is TGTGCCAGCACCGTAGGGCGGGAGCTCGGTGAGCAGTTCTTC. Its translation is CASTVGRELGEQFF.

A word on this clone: This sequence may be a read error, since a much larger clone differs from it by one base. Within the sample, other DNA sequences also encode this same CDR3. The chain has TRBV9 and TRBJ1-6; TRBD1 is a possible D gene (5 bases). Trimming stripped 0 bases from V and 6 bases from J, with 7 bases between. Germline V gene lookup returns CDR1 SGDLS and CDR2 YYNGEE. The CDR3 totals 14 residues. The CDR3 loop reads CASSVGQGNSPLHF. DNA of the CDR3: TGTGCCAGCAGCGTAGGTCAGGGTAATTCACCCCTCCACTTT.

This clone occurred a few times. The V gene is TRBV5-1, the J gene TRBJ2-1; no clear D. Germline V lookup: CDR1 SGHRS, CDR2 YFSETQ. V lost 4 bases, J lost 0 bases, and 2 bases lay in between. This CDR3 spans 12 amino acids. The CDR3 DNA reads TGCGCCAGCAGCCTCTCCTACAATGAGCAGTTCTTC. This gives the protein CASSLSYNEQFF.

This chain uses TRBV7-3 with TRBJ2-1; 9 bases map to TRBD1. V lost 4 bases to trimming and J lost 7 bases; unmatched junction nucleotides: 5. This CDR3 comprises 14 residues. Germline V lookup: CDR1 SGHTA, CDR2 FQGTGA. CDR3 DNA sequence: TGTGCCAGCAGCTCCGGACAGGGGCGGAATGAGCAGTTCTTC. This gives the protein CASSSGQGRNEQFF. The full variable domain, rest sourced from reference TRBV7-3 and TRBJ2-1, is GAGVSQTPSNKVTEKGKYVELRCDPISGHTALYWYRQSLGQGPEFLIYFQGTGAADDSGLPNDRFFAVRPEGSVSTLKIQRTERGDSAVYLCASSSGQGRNEQFFGPGTRLTVL.

The V call is TRBV4-1, the J call TRBJ2-1; 10 nucleotides agree with TRBD1. This CDR3 is 16 amino acids long. Losses at the gene ends were 1 base for V and 10 bases for J; bases not matched to a gene: 10. Germline V gene data show CDR1 as MGHRA and CDR2 as YSYEKL. Here the CDR3 DNA reads TGCGCCAGCAGCCAAGCTGAGGGGACAGGGGTAAAAGAGCAGTTCTTC. Encoded protein: CASSQAEGTGVKEQFF.

The chain combines TRBV19 with TRBJ2-5; TRBD2 matches 12 bases. The V segment lost 3 bases and the J segment 4 bases; nucleotides outside the gene matches: 6. The CDR3 has 16 residues. Germline V gives CDR1 LNHDA, CDR2 SQIVND (reference sequence). Here the CDR3 reads CASSISRTSGVETQYF. CDR3 coding DNA: TGTGCCAGTAGTATCTCCAGGACTAGCGGGGTAGAGACCCAGTACTTC.